A single TCR beta chain is shown here with its context. The data were taken from a study of CD8 T cells in Susac syndrome. Random hexamers primed reverse transcription of about 0.5 to 1 ug RNA. One entry per CDR3 protein results from TCRdb running MiXCR on the immunoSEQ multiplex PCR reads. The sample records around 300,000 distinct CDR3 sequences, under 95% being singletons. Trimming took off 3 bases at V and 3 bases at J, with 5 bases between the two ends. This CDR3 has 12 amino acids. CDR1 and CDR2 (germline): SGHTA, FQGNSA. The receptor was derived from a human donor with multiple sclerosis. V and J are TRBV7-2 and TRBJ2-5; no clear D gene. Material for sequencing was CD4+ T cells from PBMCs. CDR3 coding DNA: TGTGCCAGCAGCTTGGTGGAAGAGACCCAGTACTTC. It yields the protein CASSLVEETQYF.